This T cell receptor (beta chain) is from a study of tissue T cells after allogeneic stem cell transplantation. CDR1 and CDR2 from the germline V gene are SGHSA and FRNQAP. The V end lost 5 bases, the J end lost 2 bases, and 11 bases lay between the germline ends. CDR3 length equals 14 residues. Time point of the sample: mouse harvest day 14 after allogeneic transplant. The graft held 10^6 splenic CD5+ T cells and 10^7 T-cell-depleted bone marrow cells. Turning to this clone: The genes are named according to mouse. Read coverage stops 1 residue before the CDR3 terminus; the germline J gene supplies the remainder.

Generated by immunoSEQ multiplex PCR, the TCRdb table keeps only in-frame clones and is missing some. The data hold fewer than 9,000 clones, with roughly a third observed a single time. The chain links TRBV16 to TRBJ2-5, with a weak D call TRBD1 (6 bases). The source of this sequence is a female BALB/c mouse given C57BL/6 T cells with graft-versus-host disease after an allogeneic hematopoietic cell transplant. Sequenced sample: skin. CDR3 DNA (partial): TGTGCAAGCAGCCACGGGACACCCCAAGACACCCAGTAC. This encodes CASSHGTPQDTQY. In full, the CDR3 is CASSHGTPQDTQYF.